This entry concerns a single T cell receptor (beta chain). The antigen is not known. This sample was included in a study of cytomegalovirus exposure and HLA in healthy donors. Study at large: Earlier, 95 million to 140 million unique TCR beta sequences were recovered from about 200 million T cells by an analysis.

The study, taken as a whole, reports: CMV antigen specificity was confirmed in vitro for three CMV-associated chains. There were reportedly fewer N-insertions in an Asian-associated ancestry cluster than the roughly 670-donor mean, in a later analysis. A highly shared variant cluster was judged a likely technical artifact.

The PCR ran on 60 Vbeta and 13 Jbeta primers. This table comes from immunoSEQ multiplex PCR, and its TCRdb copy is limited to in-frame clones, with some not included. The table has some 98,000 clones, under 85% seen once. V shed 4 bases, J shed 6 bases, and the junction held 16 bases outside the gene matches. Germline loops: CDR1 SGDLS, CDR2 YYNGEE. This CDR3 comprises 16 residues. This chain uses TRBV9 with TRBJ2-7; the match to TRBD2 covers 7 bases. Source material: PBMCs. The receptor was isolated from a female donor in good health and CMV-seropositive. This CDR3 is CASSYGLGEGLSEQYF. The CDR3, as DNA: TGTGCCAGCAGCTACGGTTTGGGGGAGGGCCTTTCCGAGCAGTACTTC.